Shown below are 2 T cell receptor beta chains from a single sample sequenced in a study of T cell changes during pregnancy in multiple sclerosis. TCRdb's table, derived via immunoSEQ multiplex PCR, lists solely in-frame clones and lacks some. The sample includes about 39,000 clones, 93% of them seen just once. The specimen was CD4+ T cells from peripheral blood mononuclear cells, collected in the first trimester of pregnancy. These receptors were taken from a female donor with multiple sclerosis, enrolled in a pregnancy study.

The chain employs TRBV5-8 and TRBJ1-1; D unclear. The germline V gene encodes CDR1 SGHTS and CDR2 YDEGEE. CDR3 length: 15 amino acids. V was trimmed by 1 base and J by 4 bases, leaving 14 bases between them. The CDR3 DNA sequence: TGTGCCAGCAGCTTGATCGGCGGCCGGGGCACTGAAGCTTTCTTT. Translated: CASSLIGGRGTEAFF.

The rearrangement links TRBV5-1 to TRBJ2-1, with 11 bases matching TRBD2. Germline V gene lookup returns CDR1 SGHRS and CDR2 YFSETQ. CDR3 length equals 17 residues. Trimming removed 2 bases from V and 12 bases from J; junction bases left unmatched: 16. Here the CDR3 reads CASSLDPKGKLAGAQFF. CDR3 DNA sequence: TGCGCCAGCAGCTTAGACCCTAAGGGGAAACTAGCGGGAGCGCAGTTCTTC.